This entry concerns a single T cell receptor (beta chain). TCR beta chains were sequenced at survey level with immunoSEQ. Only in-frame clones appear in the TCRdb table, and some are missing; sequencing was by immunoSEQ multiplex PCR. The sample yields 55,000 to 70,000 clones, just over 90% seen once. This CDR3 contains 12 residues. The V and J ends lost 5 bases and 14 bases, in that order; junction bases with no gene match: 8. CDR1 is SGHTA and CDR2 is FQGNSA in the germline V gene. The material sequenced was PBMCs. The chain couples TRBV7-2 to TRBJ2-3; 9 bases line up with TRBD2. The TCR was taken from a man between 40 and 49 years old with rheumatoid arthritis. The CDR3 coding sequence is TGTGCCAGCAGCCTGGGACTAGCTAAGGTGTATTTT. Its protein product is CASSLGLAKVYF.